Listed here is a single T cell receptor (beta chain). The target of this receptor is not known. There are no base qualities to consult, and no much larger clone falls within one base. The sample is drawn from a study of CD8 T cells in Susac syndrome (dated by TCRdb to the late 2010s). Regarding the study in general: Whether CD8+ T cell activation and differentiation in Susac syndrome was antigen driven was tested using repertoire sequencing. The clonality of the CD8+ T cell repertoire was compared across approximately eleven healthy donors, about 14 Susac syndrome patients and under 18 multiple sclerosis patients.

RNA was extracted with the RNeasy kit and about 0.5 to 1 ug was reverse transcribed using random hexamers. The immunoSEQ multiplex PCR assay, covering 54 Vbeta and 13 Jbeta segments, was used to amplify TCR beta CDR3 regions. PCR amplification bias was corrected using a synthetic template baseline for primer optimization and computational correction. The paper's processing steps were these. Reads were annotated to V, D and J genes according to IMGT and were analyzed with immunoSEQ Analyzer, with only productive sequences retained. To calculate clonality, Shannon entropy was normalized by log2 of the number of productive unique sequences and then subtracted from one. For each patient and control, public and private clones were evaluated among the 100 most prevalent clones. Clones were defined as Susac-specific when absent from the healthy and MS cohorts, from about 1,100 published viral clones and from other ImmuneACCESS disease sequences. TCRdb handled the public reads itself, with Q25 trimming in fastp and clone calling in MiXCR, and kept productive beta chains. Rows with one shared CDR3 protein collapse into an entry with the most common genes and DNA. TCRdb's processing, not the study's, gives the V and J calls here. Counted in this sample were approximately 130,000 distinct CDR3 sequences; approximately 89% of them appeared once. The ten largest make up approximately 0.24% of the sample.

The paper as a whole reports these results and caveats: The TCR sequencing and HLA analysis was acknowledged to have included a relatively small number of individuals.

Deletion took 6 bases off V and 7 bases off J, with a span of 16 bases between the germline ends. The CDR3 contains 13 residues, cysteine and phenylalanine counted. Only the CDR3 DNA is retained, 39 bases long and in frame from the first base. Peripheral blood CD8+ and CD4+ T cells from healthy donors, Susac syndrome patients and multiple sclerosis patients were profiled by high-throughput TCR beta sequencing. The multiple sclerosis controls were treatment-naive patients whose relapsing-remitting disease, either stable or active, fulfilled the revised McDonald criteria. Bulk CD8+ and CD4+ T cells were purified magnetically by negative isolation, whereas CD8+ TEMRA cells were enriched by FACS. Blood was drawn into EDTA tubes, processed within 24 hours, and PBMCs were isolated by density gradient centrifugation. PBMCs intended for TCR sequencing were cryopreserved in liquid nitrogen and thawed later in a water bath at 37 degrees C. Purity of sorted or isolated CD4+, CD8+ and CD8+ TEMRA cells was at least 90%.

Source material: CD8+ T cells from PBMCs. The chain employs TRBV12-3 or TRBV12-4 and TRBJ2-7; TRBD2 could be the D gene, as 6 bases match. The origin of this receptor is a human donor with multiple sclerosis. The CDR3 loop reads CASRIRDSWEQYF. The sequenced DNA: TGTGCCAGCAGGATACGGGACTCTTGGGAGCAGTACTTC.